This T cell receptor (beta chain) was captured in a study of CD8 T cells in ankylosing spondylitis. This clonotype has ten or more counts. Its antigen is undetermined. Study-level findings and limits: The study identified a TCR beta motif of under ten highly homologous variants that appeared characteristic of ankylosing spondylitis blood. Reportedly, significant enrichment of disease-linked clones occurred in matched ankylosing spondylitis synovial fluid.

From germline, CDR1 is LGHNA and CDR2 YNFKEQ. V was shortened by 3 bases and J by 7 bases, with 10 bases between the two germline ends. The CDR3 is 14 residues long. By quantitative 5'-RACE with molecular barcodes, the TCR beta libraries were made. Using its own MiXCR run on the 5' RACE reads, TCRdb lists one record per CDR3 protein. The sample includes about 210,000 distinct CDR3 sequences, roughly 6.6% seen only once; the top ten take about 14%. Sequencing used blood, either unsorted or a sorted T cell fraction (not recorded which). The receptor was derived from a male donor with ankylosing spondylitis. The rearrangement joins TRBV4-2 to TRBJ1-6; D is unclear. CDR3 amino acids: CASSHGGQNSPLHF. The CDR3 nucleotides read TGTGCCAGCAGCCATGGAGGTCAAAATTCACCCCTCCACTTT.